Sequencing of this T cell receptor beta chain was carried out in a study of CD8 T cells in Susac syndrome. TEMRA cells were FACS-enriched, while CD8+ and CD4+ T cells were negatively isolated. It was with random hexamers that 0.5 to 1 ug RNA was reverse transcribed. Across 54 Vbeta and 13 Jbeta, TCR beta CDR3 was amplified with immunoSEQ multiplex PCR. MiXCR, applied by TCRdb to the immunoSEQ multiplex PCR reads, yields one record per CDR3 protein. Of around 200,000 distinct CDR3 sequences in the sample, 80% to 95% were seen once. V lost 5 bases and J 7 bases, leaving 18 bases between the germline ends. This CDR3 has 16 residues. Germline lookup yields CDR1 MNHEY and CDR2 SMNVEV (reference sequence).

The receptor was isolated from a human donor with multiple sclerosis. Sample: CD8+ T cells from PBMCs. This rearrangement joins TRBV27 to TRBJ1-6; D gene uncertain. CDR3 DNA sequence: TGTGCCAGCAGTCCTCGGGTAGGGAGTGCGAATTCACCCCTCCACTTT. It codes for CASSPRVGSANSPLHF.